The rows below give T cell receptor beta chains drawn from one sample of a study of blood T cell repertoires in COVID-19. TCRdb's table, derived via immunoSEQ multiplex PCR, lists solely in-frame clones and lacks some. The sample consists of roughly 70,000 clones, 70% to 85% of them appearing once. Sample: peripheral blood. These receptors were collected from a woman aged 55 to 70 with acute or convalescent COVID-19. The CDR3 runs from the conserved cysteine through the conserved F or W. D genes are given only for firm matches. Only some rows state a clone size, as once, few, many or a class for expanded clones.

CDR3 DNA: TGTGCCAGCAGGACGACAGGGGGAGGCTACACCTTC
CDR3 protein: CASRTTGGGYTF
V gene: TRBV12-3/TRBV12-4
D gene: TRBD1
J gene: TRBJ1-2
clone size: .

CDR3 DNA: TGTGCCAGCAGCTTTATGGGCACAACTAATGAAAAACTGTTTTTT
CDR3 protein: CASSFMGTTNEKLFF
V gene: TRBV7-9
D gene: .
J gene: TRBJ1-4
clone size: few

CDR3 DNA: TGTGCCTGGAGTCAGGGGGCAGGTAATTCACCCCTCCACTTT
CDR3 protein: CAWSQGAGNSPLHF
V gene: TRBV30
D gene: TRBD1
J gene: TRBJ1-6
clone size: .

CDR3 DNA: TGTGCCAGCAGCTTCCTGCGCTCAACCAATCAGCCCCAGCATTTT
CDR3 protein: CASSFLRSTNQPQHF
V gene: TRBV5-8
D gene: .
J gene: TRBJ1-5
clone size: .

CDR3 DNA: TGCGCCAGCGCGGGAGGGCCGGGCACAGATACGCAGTATTTT
CDR3 protein: CASAGGPGTDTQYF
V gene: TRBV5-1
D gene: TRBD2
J gene: TRBJ2-3
clone size: .

CDR3 DNA: TGTGCCAGCAGCTTAGGCAACTCGGTGGGCACAGATACGCAGTATTTT
CDR3 protein: CASSLGNSVGTDTQYF
V gene: TRBV11-2
D gene: .
J gene: TRBJ2-3
clone size: .

CDR3 DNA: TGCGCCAGCAGCTTGGACATAATTCAGATGAACACTGAAGCTTTCTTT
CDR3 protein: CASSLDIIQMNTEAFF
V gene: TRBV5-1
D gene: .
J gene: TRBJ1-1
clone size: .

CDR3 DNA: TGTGCCAGCAGCCAAAGGAAGACAGGCATCTTCGGCTACACCTTC
CDR3 protein: CASSQRKTGIFGYTF
V gene: TRBV3-1/TRBV3-2
D gene: .
J gene: TRBJ1-2
clone size: few

CDR3 DNA: TGCGCCAGCAGGCAGACTACAGGGGGCTATGGCTACACCTTC
CDR3 protein: CASRQTTGGYGYTF
V gene: TRBV4-1
D gene: TRBD1
J gene: TRBJ1-2
clone size: .

CDR3 DNA: TGTGCCAGCTCACTCGCTGGGGACAGCGTCGGCCCGAGCTCCTACGAGCAGTACTTC
CDR3 protein: CASSLAGDSVGPSSYEQYF
V gene: TRBV18
D gene: TRBD1
J gene: TRBJ2-7
clone size: once

CDR3 DNA: TGTGCCAGCAGCAACTGGGGGAGGGCCAAAAACATTCAGTACTTC
CDR3 protein: CASSNWGRAKNIQYF
V gene: TRBV3-1/TRBV3-2
D gene: .
J gene: TRBJ2-4
clone size: .

CDR3 DNA: TGTGCCATCAGTGAGGTCGGGGCGGGGGCGTCGTACGAGCAGTACTTC
CDR3 protein: CAISEVGAGASYEQYF
V gene: TRBV10-3
D gene: .
J gene: TRBJ2-7
clone size: .

CDR3 DNA: TGTGCCAGCAGCCCAGAGAGAGGGAACTATGGCTACACCTTC
CDR3 protein: CASSPERGNYGYTF
V gene: TRBV6-5
D gene: .
J gene: TRBJ1-2
clone size: .

CDR3 DNA: TGTGCCAGCAGCTTTCGGCCAGGGGGCGTGGCTTTCTTT
CDR3 protein: CASSFRPGGVAFF
V gene: TRBV11-3
D gene: TRBD1
J gene: TRBJ1-1
clone size: few

CDR3 DNA: TGTGCCAGCAGTTACTCTAGCGGTATACTCACAGATACGCAGTATTTT
CDR3 protein: CASSYSSGILTDTQYF
V gene: TRBV6-6
D gene: .
J gene: TRBJ2-3
clone size: .

CDR3 DNA: TGTGCCAGCAGTGAGAAAATGCGGACAGGGGGTTACTATGGCTACACCTTC
CDR3 protein: CASSEKMRTGGYYGYTF
V gene: TRBV6-1
D gene: TRBD1
J gene: TRBJ1-2
clone size: .

CDR3 DNA: TGTGCCGGAAGAAGGACAGGGGTTACCGGGGAGCTGTTTTTT
CDR3 protein: CAGRRTGVTGELFF
V gene: TRBV6-5
D gene: TRBD1
J gene: TRBJ2-2
clone size: once

CDR3 DNA: TGTGCCAGCAGCTTAATAGGGGGCACTGAAGCTTTCTTT
CDR3 protein: CASSLIGGTEAFF
V gene: TRBV7-3
D gene: .
J gene: TRBJ1-1
clone size: .

CDR3 DNA: TGTGCCTGGGGGGCGGAGGCAGCCATAACGCAGTATTTT
CDR3 protein: CAWGAEAAITQYF
V gene: TRBV30
D gene: .
J gene: TRBJ2-3
clone size: once

CDR3 DNA: TGTGCCAGCATTCGACAGGGGTTCAGGGGCACTGAAGCTTTCTTT
CDR3 protein: CASIRQGFRGTEAFF
V gene: TRBV6-5
D gene: TRBD1
J gene: TRBJ1-1
clone size: few

CDR3 DNA: TGTGCCAGCAGTGAACAGGTGGGGAACACTGAAGCTTTCTTT
CDR3 protein: CASSEQVGNTEAFF
V gene: TRBV2
D gene: .
J gene: TRBJ1-1
clone size: .

CDR3 DNA: TGTGCCAGCAGTTTGGGGGGACGCACCGGGGAGCTGTTTTTT
CDR3 protein: CASSLGGRTGELFF
V gene: TRBV27
D gene: .
J gene: TRBJ2-2
clone size: .

CDR3 DNA: TGTGCCCTGGCATCCGGGACAGGGCTAGGAGAGACCCAGTACTTC
CDR3 protein: CALASGTGLGETQYF
V gene: TRBV28
D gene: TRBD1
J gene: TRBJ2-5
clone size: few

CDR3 DNA: TGTGCCAGCAGCCAAGTCGGCGGAGCCTTGAGGGAGCAGTACTTC
CDR3 protein: CASSQVGGALREQYF
V gene: TRBV3-1/TRBV3-2
D gene: .
J gene: TRBJ2-7
clone size: .

CDR3 DNA: TGTGCCAGCAGCTCTAACGCCCAATATGGCTACACCTTC
CDR3 protein: CASSSNAQYGYTF
V gene: TRBV9
D gene: .
J gene: TRBJ1-2
clone size: .

CDR3 DNA: TGTGCCAGCACCGTGGGGGGGGGCTCGGAGACCCAGTACTTC
CDR3 protein: CASTVGGGSETQYF
V gene: TRBV11-2
D gene: .
J gene: TRBJ2-5
clone size: .